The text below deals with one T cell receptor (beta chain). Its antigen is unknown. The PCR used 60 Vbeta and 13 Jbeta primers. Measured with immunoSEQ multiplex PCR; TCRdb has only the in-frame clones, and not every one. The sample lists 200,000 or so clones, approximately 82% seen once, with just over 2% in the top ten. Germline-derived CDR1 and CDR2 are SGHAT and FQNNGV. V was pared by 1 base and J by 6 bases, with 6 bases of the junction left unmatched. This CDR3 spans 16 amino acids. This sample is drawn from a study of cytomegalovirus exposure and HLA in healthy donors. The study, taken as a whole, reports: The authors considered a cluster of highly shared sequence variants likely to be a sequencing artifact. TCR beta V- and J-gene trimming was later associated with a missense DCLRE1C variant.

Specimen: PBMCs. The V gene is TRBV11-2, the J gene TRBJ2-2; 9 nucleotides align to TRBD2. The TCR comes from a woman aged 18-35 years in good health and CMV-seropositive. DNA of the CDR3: TGTGCCAGCAGCTTAGCGCGCGGGGGGGCGTCCGGGGAGCTGTTTTTT. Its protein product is CASSLARGGASGELFF.